This is a list of T cell receptor beta chains from one sample in a study of neurological immune-mediated disorders. TCRdb analysed the 5' RACE reads with MiXCR anew, one entry per CDR3 protein. The data contain roughly 43,000 distinct CDR3 sequences, 1.5% to 2% of them seen just once; the ten biggest clones take up less than 2.5%. Sequencing used PBMCs. All receptors come from a woman in her thirties or forties with multiple sclerosis. The CDR3 runs from the conserved cysteine through the conserved F or W. D genes are given only for firm matches. Size is stated as once, few or many counts, or a class when the clone is expanded.

D gene: .; V gene: TRBV2; clone size: many; J gene: TRBJ1-2; CDR3 protein: CASSEPGWIWDGYTF; CDR3 DNA: TGTGCCAGCAGTGAGCCGGGTTGGATATGGGATGGCTACACCTTC
D gene: .; V gene: TRBV5-1; clone size: many; J gene: TRBJ1-1; CDR3 protein: CASSLIGMNTEAFF; CDR3 DNA: TGCGCCAGCAGCTTGATAGGGATGAACACTGAAGCTTTCTTT
D gene: .; V gene: TRBV5-1; clone size: many; J gene: TRBJ2-5; CDR3 protein: CASSPSGGKETQYF; CDR3 DNA: TGCGCCAGCAGCCCGTCCGGGGGTAAAGAGACCCAGTACTTC
D gene: .; V gene: TRBV2; clone size: many; J gene: TRBJ1-1; CDR3 protein: CASSEWGMNTEAFF; CDR3 DNA: TGTGCCAGCAGTGAGTGGGGCATGAACACTGAAGCTTTCTTT
D gene: TRBD1; V gene: TRBV12-3/TRBV12-4; clone size: many; J gene: TRBJ2-1; CDR3 protein: CASSFKGGRTGAYNEQFF; CDR3 DNA: TGTGCCAGCAGTTTTAAAGGCGGTCGGACAGGCGCCTACAATGAGCAGTTCTTC
D gene: .; V gene: TRBV5-1; clone size: few; J gene: TRBJ2-2; CDR3 protein: CASSYRGSGELFF; CDR3 DNA: TGCGCCAGCAGCTACCGAGGTTCCGGGGAGCTGTTTTTT
D gene: .; V gene: TRBV7-9; clone size: many; J gene: TRBJ2-7; CDR3 protein: CASSYPRGGPPYEQYF; CDR3 DNA: TGTGCCAGCAGCTACCCTCGCGGGGGCCCCCCCTACGAGCAGTACTTC
D gene: TRBD1; V gene: TRBV3-1; clone size: many; J gene: TRBJ2-7; CDR3 protein: CASSQASGTGWDEQYF; CDR3 DNA: TGTGCCAGCAGCCAAGCCTCAGGGACAGGGTGGGACGAGCAGTACTTC
D gene: .; V gene: TRBV29-1; clone size: many; J gene: TRBJ2-3; CDR3 protein: CSVEQPYRDTQYF; CDR3 DNA: TGCAGCGTTGAACAGCCCTACAGAGATACGCAGTATTTT
D gene: .; V gene: TRBV27; clone size: many; J gene: TRBJ1-2; CDR3 protein: CASSLSRQGWNGYTF; CDR3 DNA: TGTGCCAGCAGTTTATCGAGGCAGGGTTGGAATGGCTACACCTTC
D gene: .; V gene: TRBV6-5; clone size: many; J gene: TRBJ2-3; CDR3 protein: CASSYSRGRDTQYF; CDR3 DNA: TGTGCCAGCAGTTACTCAAGGGGAAGGGATACGCAGTATTTT
D gene: .; V gene: TRBV20-1; clone size: many; J gene: TRBJ2-5; CDR3 protein: CSARDRLDGETQYF; CDR3 DNA: TGCAGTGCTAGAGATCGGCTAGATGGAGAGACCCAGTACTTC
D gene: .; V gene: TRBV7-8; clone size: many; J gene: TRBJ2-6; CDR3 protein: CASSLAINSGANVLTF; CDR3 DNA: TGTGCCAGCAGCTTAGCGATCAACTCTGGGGCCAACGTCCTGACTTTC
D gene: TRBD1; V gene: TRBV5-1; clone size: many; J gene: TRBJ1-1; CDR3 protein: CASSGQGANTEAFF; CDR3 DNA: TGCGCCAGCAGCGGACAGGGAGCCAACACTGAAGCTTTCTTT
D gene: .; V gene: TRBV20-1; clone size: many; J gene: TRBJ2-3; CDR3 protein: CSARRAGGPSFTDTQYF; CDR3 DNA: TGCAGTGCTAGAAGGGCCGGGGGCCCTTCTTTCACAGATACGCAGTATTTT
D gene: .; V gene: TRBV5-1; clone size: many; J gene: TRBJ1-2; CDR3 protein: CASNLDASGYGYTF; CDR3 DNA: TGCGCCAGCAACTTGGACGCCTCGGGCTATGGCTACACCTTC
D gene: .; V gene: TRBV10-3; clone size: many; J gene: TRBJ2-4; CDR3 protein: CAISVGQSKNIQYF; CDR3 DNA: TGTGCCATCAGTGTTGGGCAGTCCAAAAACATTCAGTACTTC
D gene: .; V gene: TRBV18; clone size: many; J gene: TRBJ1-5; CDR3 protein: CASSLEVGASNQPQHF; CDR3 DNA: TGTGCCAGCTCACTCGAAGTGGGGGCGAGCAATCAGCCCCAGCATTTT
D gene: .; V gene: TRBV7-9; clone size: many; J gene: TRBJ2-1; CDR3 protein: CASSSASYYNEQFF; CDR3 DNA: TGTGCCAGCAGCTCCGCTAGTTACTACAATGAGCAGTTCTTC
D gene: .; V gene: TRBV7-2; clone size: many; J gene: TRBJ1-6; CDR3 protein: CASSLVQGGGSPLHF; CDR3 DNA: TGTGCCAGCAGCTTAGTTCAGGGAGGGGGTTCACCCCTCCACTTT
D gene: TRBD1; V gene: TRBV3-1; clone size: many; J gene: TRBJ1-2; CDR3 protein: CASSHYDRGDGYTF; CDR3 DNA: TGTGCCAGCAGCCACTACGACAGGGGGGATGGCTACACCTTC
D gene: .; V gene: TRBV6-5; clone size: many; J gene: TRBJ2-5; CDR3 protein: CATSGSYGTQYF; CDR3 DNA: TGTGCCACCAGCGGCAGTTATGGGACCCAGTACTTC
D gene: .; V gene: TRBV5-1; clone size: many; J gene: TRBJ1-1; CDR3 protein: CASSFSGNTEAFF; CDR3 DNA: TGCGCCAGCAGCTTCTCAGGGAACACTGAAGCTTTCTTT
D gene: .; V gene: TRBV20-1; clone size: many; J gene: TRBJ1-6; CDR3 protein: CSVNRGRDSPLHF; CDR3 DNA: TGCAGTGTCAACCGGGGGAGGGACTCACCCCTCCACTTT
D gene: TRBD1; V gene: TRBV20-1; clone size: many; J gene: TRBJ1-5; CDR3 protein: CSAGQGADQPQHF; CDR3 DNA: TGCAGTGCTGGACAGGGGGCGGATCAGCCCCAGCATTTT
D gene: .; V gene: TRBV11-2; clone size: many; J gene: TRBJ2-2; CDR3 protein: CASSLGSGSYTGELFF; CDR3 DNA: TGTGCCAGCAGCTTAGGGTCAGGGAGTTACACCGGGGAGCTGTTTTTT
D gene: .; V gene: TRBV7-8; clone size: many; J gene: TRBJ2-3; CDR3 protein: CASSSQDTQYF; CDR3 DNA: TGTGCCAGCAGTTCACAGGATACGCAGTATTTT
D gene: .; V gene: TRBV20-1; clone size: many; J gene: TRBJ1-5; CDR3 protein: CSARDDSGVQPQHF; CDR3 DNA: TGCAGTGCTAGAGATGACTCGGGGGTTCAGCCCCAGCATTTT
D gene: .; V gene: TRBV18; clone size: many; J gene: TRBJ2-2; CDR3 protein: CASSPWQENTGELFF; CDR3 DNA: TGTGCCAGCTCACCATGGCAGGAGAACACCGGGGAGCTGTTTTTT